This T cell receptor beta chain was observed in a study of early T cells in non-severe SARS-CoV-2 infection. Study background: Bulk RNA isolated from unsorted whole blood underwent sequencing; chains were not paired. Findings of the study overall: Database matching using VDJdb favored anti-spike CD8 responses, with private and CD4 specificities left missing.

There are many counts of this clonotype. Its specificity is unknown. CDR3 length: 15 residues. V was trimmed by 3 bases and J by 3 bases, leaving 14 bases between them. The germline CDR1 and CDR2 sequences are SEHNR and FQNEAQ (reference sequence). Using its own MiXCR run on the 5' RACE reads, TCRdb lists one record per CDR3 protein. The sample shows 80,000 to 100,000 distinct CDR3 sequences, about 15% of them seen only once. The clonotype comes from an adult who was a healthcare worker with PCR-confirmed SARS-CoV-2 infection or an uninfected control (not recorded which). Sequences were obtained from whole blood. V usage is TRBV7-9 and J usage is TRBJ1-1; maybe TRBD1 (6 bases). In DNA form, the CDR3 reads TGTGCCAGCAGCTTGGGTCAGCCAGGGGACACTGAAGCTTTCTTT. Translation gives CASSLGQPGDTEAFF.